This is a list of T cell receptor beta chains from one sample in a study of T-cell reconstitution after alpha-beta-depleted transplantation in children. One entry per CDR3 protein, called by TCRdb with MiXCR from the PCR reads. Of under 20,000 distinct CDR3 sequences detected, around 13% appear once; the ten largest clones hold around 33%. This material consisted of PBMCs, mostly from graft donor cells, taken 60 days after TCRalphabeta/CD19-depleted stem cell transplant. These TCRs come from a female patient between 2 and 10 years old who had a stem cell transplant for congenital amegakaryocytic thrombocytopenia, so the T cells may come from the graft donor. The CDR3 runs from the conserved cysteine through the conserved F or W. The D gene is left open where the match is weak. Clone size is not always given. Where it is, it says once, few, many or a class for expanded clones.

D gene: TRBD2
clone size: NA
J gene: TRBJ2-1
V gene: TRBV20-1
CDR3 protein: CSARRLAGNEQFF
CDR3 DNA: TGCAGTGCTAGGAGACTAGCCGGGAATGAGCAGTTCTTC

D gene: NA
clone size: many
J gene: TRBJ2-5
V gene: TRBV12-3/TRBV12-4
CDR3 protein: CASSPGGTRGAETQYF
CDR3 DNA: TGTGCCAGCAGCCCCGGCGGGACCCGTGGGGCAGAGACCCAGTACTTC

D gene: NA
clone size: many
J gene: TRBJ2-3
V gene: TRBV20-1
CDR3 protein: CSGPRQPGTDTQYF
CDR3 DNA: TGCAGTGGCCCACGACAGCCCGGCACAGATACGCAGTATTTT

D gene: NA
clone size: many
J gene: TRBJ1-6
V gene: TRBV28
CDR3 protein: CAIKRFNSPLHF
CDR3 DNA: TGTGCCATCAAGCGGTTTAATTCACCCCTCCACTTT

D gene: NA
clone size: many
J gene: TRBJ2-1
V gene: TRBV6-5
CDR3 protein: CASSYSRDYSYNEQFF
CDR3 DNA: TGTGCCAGCAGTTACTCGAGGGATTACTCCTACAATGAGCAGTTCTTC

D gene: NA
clone size: many
J gene: TRBJ2-1
V gene: TRBV5-1
CDR3 protein: CASSLGPTRSYNEQFF
CDR3 DNA: TGCGCCAGCAGCTTGGGACCGACTAGATCTTACAATGAGCAGTTCTTC

D gene: TRBD1
clone size: medium-sized
J gene: TRBJ2-5
V gene: TRBV12-3/TRBV12-4
CDR3 protein: CASSSPGQDLEETQYF
CDR3 DNA: TGTGCCAGCAGTTCCCCGGGACAGGACTTGGAAGAGACCCAGTACTTC

D gene: NA
clone size: many
J gene: TRBJ2-1
V gene: TRBV12-5
CDR3 protein: CASGLRGDEQFF
CDR3 DNA: TGTGCTAGTGGTTTGAGGGGGGATGAGCAGTTCTTC

D gene: TRBD1
clone size: many
J gene: TRBJ1-2
V gene: TRBV5-1
CDR3 protein: CASSLEGQGLYGYTF
CDR3 DNA: TGCGCCAGCAGCTTGGAGGGACAGGGATTATATGGCTACACCTTC

D gene: TRBD2
clone size: medium-sized
J gene: TRBJ2-7
V gene: TRBV4-1
CDR3 protein: CASSQRLAEFDEQYF
CDR3 DNA: TGCGCCAGCAGCCAGCGACTAGCGGAGTTCGACGAGCAGTACTTC

D gene: NA
clone size: many
J gene: TRBJ1-1
V gene: TRBV10-3
CDR3 protein: CAIRGGGTEAFF
CDR3 DNA: TGTGCCATCAGGGGGGGTGGCACTGAAGCTTTCTTT

D gene: NA
clone size: many
J gene: TRBJ1-1
V gene: TRBV5-5
CDR3 protein: CASSPVPGNTEAFF
CDR3 DNA: TGTGCCAGCAGCCCCGTACCGGGGAACACTGAAGCTTTCTTT

D gene: NA
clone size: many
J gene: TRBJ2-5
V gene: TRBV20-1
CDR3 protein: CSGASPGSLSGRIEETQYF
CDR3 DNA: TGCAGTGGAGCTTCTCCGGGATCGCTATCCGGGAGAATCGAGGAGACCCAGTACTTC

D gene: NA
clone size: many
J gene: TRBJ2-2
V gene: TRBV3-1
CDR3 protein: CASSQGLDTGELFF
CDR3 DNA: TGTGCCAGCAGCCAAGGACTTGACACCGGGGAGCTGTTTTTT

D gene: NA
clone size: many
J gene: TRBJ1-2
V gene: TRBV12-3/TRBV12-4
CDR3 protein: CASSLRRREAGAISGYTF
CDR3 DNA: TGTGCCAGCAGTTTACGGCGGAGAGAGGCAGGGGCGATTAGTGGCTACACCTTC

D gene: NA
clone size: many
J gene: TRBJ1-1
V gene: TRBV7-6
CDR3 protein: CASSLVQRNTEAFF
CDR3 DNA: TGTGCCAGCAGCTTAGTACAGAGGAACACTGAAGCTTTCTTT

D gene: TRBD2
clone size: many
J gene: TRBJ2-3
V gene: TRBV20-1
CDR3 protein: CSARDPLAGDTQYF
CDR3 DNA: TGCAGTGCTAGAGACCCACTAGCGGGGGATACGCAGTATTTT

D gene: NA
clone size: many
J gene: TRBJ2-2
V gene: TRBV28
CDR3 protein: CAAAPVNTGELFF
CDR3 DNA: TGTGCCGCGGCTCCTGTCAACACCGGGGAGCTGTTTTTT

D gene: NA
clone size: many
J gene: TRBJ1-2
V gene: TRBV7-9
CDR3 protein: CASSLGAANYGYTF
CDR3 DNA: TGTGCCAGCAGCTTAGGGGCAGCTAACTATGGCTACACCTTC

D gene: NA
clone size: many
J gene: TRBJ1-1
V gene: TRBV15
CDR3 protein: CATSRENGGAFF
CDR3 DNA: TGTGCCACCAGCAGAGAAAATGGTGGGGCTTTCTTT

D gene: NA
clone size: NA
J gene: TRBJ2-3
V gene: TRBV20-1
CDR3 protein: CSARLDNTQYF
CDR3 DNA: TGCAGTGCTAGACTAGATAATACGCAGTATTTT

D gene: TRBD1
clone size: NA
J gene: TRBJ2-3
V gene: TRBV7-2
CDR3 protein: CASSLAPVGTGGTDTQYF
CDR3 DNA: TGTGCCAGCAGCTTAGCCCCAGTCGGGACAGGGGGTACAGATACGCAGTATTTT

D gene: NA
clone size: many
J gene: TRBJ2-1
V gene: TRBV6-1
CDR3 protein: CASSHFDTYNEQFF
CDR3 DNA: TGTGCCAGCAGCCACTTTGACACTTACAATGAGCAGTTCTTC

D gene: NA
clone size: many
J gene: TRBJ2-6
V gene: TRBV20-1
CDR3 protein: CSARSGASGANVLTF
CDR3 DNA: TGCAGTGCTAGATCGGGTGCTTCTGGGGCCAACGTCCTGACTTTC

D gene: TRBD1
clone size: once
J gene: TRBJ2-7
V gene: TRBV18
CDR3 protein: CASSQPGQRSYEQYF
CDR3 DNA: TGTGCCAGCTCACAACCGGGACAGAGGTCCTACGAGCAGTACTTC

D gene: NA
clone size: many
J gene: TRBJ2-7
V gene: TRBV7-9
CDR3 protein: CASSPEGDVRYF
CDR3 DNA: TGTGCCAGCAGCCCGGAGGGCGACGTTCGGTACTTC

D gene: NA
clone size: NA
J gene: TRBJ1-5
V gene: TRBV12-3/TRBV12-4
CDR3 protein: CASSFRINQPQHF
CDR3 DNA: TGTGCCAGCAGTTTTCGGATAAATCAGCCCCAGCATTTT

D gene: TRBD1
clone size: many
J gene: TRBJ2-2
V gene: TRBV6-5
CDR3 protein: CASTKTGGTGELFF
CDR3 DNA: TGTGCCAGCACCAAGACAGGGGGCACCGGGGAGCTGTTTTTT

D gene: TRBD2
clone size: many
J gene: TRBJ2-5
V gene: TRBV20-1
CDR3 protein: CSASQLAGQETQYF
CDR3 DNA: TGCAGTGCTAGTCAACTAGCGGGTCAAGAGACCCAGTACTTC

D gene: TRBD1
clone size: few
J gene: TRBJ2-2
V gene: TRBV28
CDR3 protein: CASGMTGGGTGELFF
CDR3 DNA: TGTGCCAGCGGGATGACAGGGGGCGGAACCGGGGAGCTGTTTTTT

D gene: NA
clone size: few
J gene: TRBJ2-7
V gene: TRBV30
CDR3 protein: CAWSEIGDYEQYF
CDR3 DNA: TGTGCCTGGAGTGAAATCGGGGACTACGAGCAGTACTTC

D gene: TRBD2
clone size: many
J gene: TRBJ2-3
V gene: TRBV6-5
CDR3 protein: CASSSALAGGYTDTQYF
CDR3 DNA: TGTGCCAGCAGTTCCGCCCTAGCGGGAGGGTACACAGATACGCAGTATTTT

D gene: TRBD1
clone size: many
J gene: TRBJ2-5
V gene: TRBV5-6
CDR3 protein: CASSTPPGQVNQETQYF
CDR3 DNA: TGTGCCAGCAGCACACCGCCGGGACAGGTTAACCAAGAGACCCAGTACTTC

D gene: TRBD1
clone size: NA
J gene: TRBJ2-7
V gene: TRBV5-6
CDR3 protein: CASSYTTGVGEQYF
CDR3 DNA: TGTGCCAGCAGCTACACGACAGGGGTCGGAGAGCAGTACTTC

D gene: TRBD2
clone size: many
J gene: TRBJ2-2
V gene: TRBV20-1
CDR3 protein: CSARDPGTSGTPGELFF
CDR3 DNA: TGCAGTGCTAGAGATCCGGGTACTAGCGGGACCCCCGGGGAGCTGTTTTTT

D gene: NA
clone size: many
J gene: TRBJ1-5
V gene: TRBV12-3/TRBV12-4
CDR3 protein: CASSPGPGANQPQHF
CDR3 DNA: TGTGCCAGCAGTCCAGGACCGGGGGCCAATCAGCCCCAGCATTTT

D gene: TRBD1
clone size: many
J gene: TRBJ2-5
V gene: TRBV7-9
CDR3 protein: CASSFPGQGQETQYF
CDR3 DNA: TGTGCCAGCAGCTTCCCGGGACAGGGCCAAGAGACCCAGTACTTC

D gene: TRBD2
clone size: many
J gene: TRBJ2-3
V gene: TRBV7-6
CDR3 protein: CASSGGKGSGSTDTQYF
CDR3 DNA: TGTGCCAGCAGCGGGGGTAAGGGTAGCGGGAGCACAGATACGCAGTATTTT

D gene: NA
clone size: many
J gene: TRBJ2-3
V gene: TRBV7-2
CDR3 protein: CASSWGASGNTQYF
CDR3 DNA: TGTGCCAGCAGCTGGGGGGCTAGCGGAAATACGCAGTATTTT

D gene: NA
clone size: many
J gene: TRBJ1-2
V gene: TRBV20-1
CDR3 protein: CSARGAGKDYGYTF
CDR3 DNA: TGCAGTGCCAGAGGGGCGGGAAAGGACTATGGCTACACCTTC

D gene: NA
clone size: many
J gene: TRBJ2-2
V gene: TRBV7-9
CDR3 protein: CASSLLNTGELFF
CDR3 DNA: TGTGCCAGCAGCTTACTGAACACCGGGGAGCTGTTTTTT

D gene: NA
clone size: NA
J gene: TRBJ1-6
V gene: TRBV20-1
CDR3 protein: CSARDGGRASPLHF
CDR3 DNA: TGCAGTGCTAGAGATGGGGGGCGCGCTTCACCCCTCCACTTT

D gene: NA
clone size: NA
J gene: TRBJ2-4
V gene: TRBV29-1
CDR3 protein: CSVVELGKNIQYF
CDR3 DNA: TGCAGCGTTGTAGAACTGGGCAAAAACATTCAGTACTTC

D gene: NA
clone size: many
J gene: TRBJ1-1
V gene: TRBV12-3/TRBV12-4
CDR3 protein: CASSLGRGTEAFF
CDR3 DNA: TGTGCCAGCAGTTTAGGCAGGGGCACTGAAGCTTTCTTT

D gene: TRBD1
clone size: many
J gene: TRBJ2-1
V gene: TRBV20-1
CDR3 protein: CSALTLQGARNEQFF
CDR3 DNA: TGCAGTGCGCTCACACTTCAGGGGGCGCGGAATGAGCAGTTCTTC

D gene: TRBD1
clone size: many
J gene: TRBJ2-7
V gene: TRBV28
CDR3 protein: CASSRRGQGGEQYF
CDR3 DNA: TGTGCCAGCAGTAGGCGGGGACAGGGGGGCGAGCAGTACTTC

D gene: NA
clone size: many
J gene: TRBJ1-1
V gene: TRBV20-1
CDR3 protein: CSAPGNTEAFF
CDR3 DNA: TGCAGTGCGCCAGGGAACACTGAAGCTTTCTTT

D gene: NA
clone size: many
J gene: TRBJ2-5
V gene: TRBV29-1
CDR3 protein: CSVRDRIQETQYF
CDR3 DNA: TGCAGCGTACGAGACAGGATCCAAGAGACCCAGTACTTC

D gene: NA
clone size: many
J gene: TRBJ2-2
V gene: TRBV5-1
CDR3 protein: CASSPVGQGGELFF
CDR3 DNA: TGCGCCAGCAGCCCCGTAGGGCAGGGCGGGGAGCTGTTTTTT

D gene: NA
clone size: few
J gene: TRBJ2-5
V gene: TRBV2
CDR3 protein: CASSMGSEVTQYF
CDR3 DNA: TGTGCCAGCAGTATGGGTAGCGAGGTGACCCAGTACTTC

D gene: NA
clone size: NA
J gene: TRBJ1-1
V gene: TRBV20-1
CDR3 protein: CSAGRGVEAFF
CDR3 DNA: TGCAGTGCCGGGAGGGGGGTTGAAGCTTTCTTT

D gene: TRBD2
clone size: many
J gene: TRBJ2-1
V gene: TRBV20-1
CDR3 protein: CSARVSAGLDEQFF
CDR3 DNA: TGCAGTGCTAGAGTTTCAGCGGGATTAGATGAGCAGTTCTTC

D gene: NA
clone size: once
J gene: TRBJ1-4
V gene: TRBV2
CDR3 protein: CASSDGVSGTEKLFF
CDR3 DNA: TGTGCCAGCAGTGATGGGGTTTCAGGGACGGAAAAACTGTTTTTT

D gene: TRBD1
clone size: NA
J gene: TRBJ2-6
V gene: TRBV25-1
CDR3 protein: CASSERVFVDRAKTGANVLTF
CDR3 DNA: TGTGCCAGCAGTGAAAGGGTTTTCGTGGACAGGGCAAAAACTGGGGCCAACGTCCTGACTTTC